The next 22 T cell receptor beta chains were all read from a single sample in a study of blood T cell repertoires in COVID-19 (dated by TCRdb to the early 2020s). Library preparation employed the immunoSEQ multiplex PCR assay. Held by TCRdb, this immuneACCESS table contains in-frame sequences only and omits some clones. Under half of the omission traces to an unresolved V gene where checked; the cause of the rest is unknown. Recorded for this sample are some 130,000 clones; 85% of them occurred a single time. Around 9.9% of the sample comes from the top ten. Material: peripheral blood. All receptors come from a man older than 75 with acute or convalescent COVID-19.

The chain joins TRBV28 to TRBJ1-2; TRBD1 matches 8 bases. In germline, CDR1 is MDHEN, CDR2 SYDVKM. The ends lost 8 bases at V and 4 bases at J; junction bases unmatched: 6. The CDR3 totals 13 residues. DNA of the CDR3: TGTGCCAGCTGGGCCAGGGGGCTCTATGGCTACACCTTC. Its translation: CASWARGLYGYTF.

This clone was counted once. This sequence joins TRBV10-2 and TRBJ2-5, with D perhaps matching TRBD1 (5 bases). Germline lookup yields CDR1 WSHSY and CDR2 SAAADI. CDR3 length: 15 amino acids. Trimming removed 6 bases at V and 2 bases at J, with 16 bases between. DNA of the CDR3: TGCGCCAGCAGCCTTCGACAGAACAAACAAGAGACCCAGTACTTC. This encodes CASSLRQNKQETQYF.

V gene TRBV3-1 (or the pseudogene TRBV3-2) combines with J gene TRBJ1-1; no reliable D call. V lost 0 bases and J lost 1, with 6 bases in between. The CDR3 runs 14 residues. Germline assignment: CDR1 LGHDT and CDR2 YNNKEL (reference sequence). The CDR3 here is CASSQETENTEAFF. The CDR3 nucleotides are TGTGCCAGCAGCCAAGAGACTGAGAACACTGAAGCTTTCTTT.

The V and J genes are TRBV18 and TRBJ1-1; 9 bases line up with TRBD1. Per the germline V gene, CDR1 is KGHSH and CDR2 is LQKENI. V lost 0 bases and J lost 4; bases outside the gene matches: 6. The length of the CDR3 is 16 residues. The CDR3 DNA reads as TGTGCCAGCTCACCACCGGGGGGACAGGGAGGCACTGAAGCTTTCTTT. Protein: CASSPPGGQGGTEAFF.

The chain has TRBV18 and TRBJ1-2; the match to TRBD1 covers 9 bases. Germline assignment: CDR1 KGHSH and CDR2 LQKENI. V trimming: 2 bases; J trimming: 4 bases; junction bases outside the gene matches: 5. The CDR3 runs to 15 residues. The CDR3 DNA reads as TGTGCCAGCTCACCAGCCGGACAGGGGACCTATGGCTACACCTTC. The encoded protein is CASSPAGQGTYGYTF.

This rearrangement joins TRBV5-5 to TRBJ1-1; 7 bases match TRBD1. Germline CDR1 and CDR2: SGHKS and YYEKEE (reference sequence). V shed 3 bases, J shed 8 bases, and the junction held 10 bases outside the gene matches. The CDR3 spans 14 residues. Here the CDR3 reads CASSYTGELSEAFF. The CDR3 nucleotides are TGTGCCAGCAGCTATACAGGGGAATTAAGCGAAGCTTTCTTT.

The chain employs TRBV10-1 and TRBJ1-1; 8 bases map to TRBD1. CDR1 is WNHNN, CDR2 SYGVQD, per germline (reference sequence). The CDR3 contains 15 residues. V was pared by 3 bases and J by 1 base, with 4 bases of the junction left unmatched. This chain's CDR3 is CASSDDRGRNTEAFF. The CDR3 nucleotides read TGCGCCAGCAGTGATGACAGGGGAAGGAACACTGAAGCTTTCTTT.

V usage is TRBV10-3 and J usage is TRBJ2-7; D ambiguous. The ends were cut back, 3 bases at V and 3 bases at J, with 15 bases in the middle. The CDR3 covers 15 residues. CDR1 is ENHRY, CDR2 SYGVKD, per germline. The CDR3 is CAISDESAIGYEQYF. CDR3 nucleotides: TGTGCCATCAGTGACGAAAGCGCTATAGGCTACGAGCAGTACTTC.

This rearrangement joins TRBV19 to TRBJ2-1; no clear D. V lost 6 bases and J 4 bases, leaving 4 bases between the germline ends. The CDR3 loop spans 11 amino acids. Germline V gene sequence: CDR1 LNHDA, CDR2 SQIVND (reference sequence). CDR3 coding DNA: TGTGCCAGTAGAGCTTACAATGAGCAGTTCTTC. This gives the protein CASRAYNEQFF. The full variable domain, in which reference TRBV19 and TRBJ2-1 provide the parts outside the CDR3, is DGGITQSPKYLFRKEGQNVTLSCEQNLNHDAMYWYRQDPGQGLRLIYYSQIVNDFQKGDIAEGYSVSREKKESFPLTVTSAQKNPTAFYLCASRAYNEQFFGPGTRLTVL.

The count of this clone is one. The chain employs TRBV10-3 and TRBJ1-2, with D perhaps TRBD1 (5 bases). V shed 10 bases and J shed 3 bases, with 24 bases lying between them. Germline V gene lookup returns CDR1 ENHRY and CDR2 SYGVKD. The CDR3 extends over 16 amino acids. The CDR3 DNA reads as TGTGCCACCCTCTCTCCGGTGGGGGGAGAGCACTATGGCTACACCTTC. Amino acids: CATLSPVGGEHYGYTF.

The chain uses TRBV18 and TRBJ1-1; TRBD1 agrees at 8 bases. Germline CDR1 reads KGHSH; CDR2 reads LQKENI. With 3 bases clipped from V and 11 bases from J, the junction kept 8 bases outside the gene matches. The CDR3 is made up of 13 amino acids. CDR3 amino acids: CASSPVDRDNAFF. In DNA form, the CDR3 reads TGTGCCAGCTCACCTGTGGACAGGGACAACGCTTTCTTT.

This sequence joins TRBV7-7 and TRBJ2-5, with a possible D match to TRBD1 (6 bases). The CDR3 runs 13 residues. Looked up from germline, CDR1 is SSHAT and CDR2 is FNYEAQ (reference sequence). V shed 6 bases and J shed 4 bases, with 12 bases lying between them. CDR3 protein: CASSTGFLETQYF. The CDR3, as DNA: TGTGCCAGCAGTACAGGGTTTCTAGAGACCCAGTACTTC.

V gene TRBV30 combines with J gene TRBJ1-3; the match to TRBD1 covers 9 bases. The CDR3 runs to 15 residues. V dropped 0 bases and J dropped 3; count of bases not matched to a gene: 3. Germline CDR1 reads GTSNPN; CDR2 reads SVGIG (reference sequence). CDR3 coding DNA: TGTGCCTGGAGTGTACGGACAGGGGTTGGAAACACCATATATTTT. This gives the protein CAWSVRTGVGNTIYF.

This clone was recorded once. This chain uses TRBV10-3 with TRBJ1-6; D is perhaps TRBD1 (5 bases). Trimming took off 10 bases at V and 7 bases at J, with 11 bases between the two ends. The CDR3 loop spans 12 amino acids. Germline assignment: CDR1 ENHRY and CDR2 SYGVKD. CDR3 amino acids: CASAPGNSPLHF. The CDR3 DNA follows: TGTGCCAGCGCCCCAGGGAATTCACCCCTCCACTTT.

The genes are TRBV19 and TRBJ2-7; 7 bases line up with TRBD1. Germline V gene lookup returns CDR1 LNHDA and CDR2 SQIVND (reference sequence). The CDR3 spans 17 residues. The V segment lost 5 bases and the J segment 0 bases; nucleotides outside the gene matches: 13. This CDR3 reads CASSRQGSARSSYEQYF. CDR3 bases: TGTGCCAGTAGTCGACAGGGTTCAGCCCGCTCCTCCTACGAGCAGTACTTC.

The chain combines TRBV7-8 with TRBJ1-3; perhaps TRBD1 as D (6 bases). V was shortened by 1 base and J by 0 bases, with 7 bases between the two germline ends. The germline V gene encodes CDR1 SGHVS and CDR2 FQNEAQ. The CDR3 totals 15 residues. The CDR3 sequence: CASSLGGRSGNTIYF. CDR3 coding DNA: TGTGCCAGCAGCTTAGGGGGGCGCTCTGGAAACACCATATATTTT.

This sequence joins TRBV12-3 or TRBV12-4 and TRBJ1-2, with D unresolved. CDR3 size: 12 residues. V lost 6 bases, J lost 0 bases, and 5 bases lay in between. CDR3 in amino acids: CASRNTNYGYTF. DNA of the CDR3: TGTGCCAGCAGAAACACTAACTATGGCTACACCTTC.

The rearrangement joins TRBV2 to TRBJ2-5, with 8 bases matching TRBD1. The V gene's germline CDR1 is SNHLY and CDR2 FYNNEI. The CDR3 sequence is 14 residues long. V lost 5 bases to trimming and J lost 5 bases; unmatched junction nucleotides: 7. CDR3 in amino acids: CASSYTGGQETQYF. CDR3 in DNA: TGTGCCAGCAGTTATACAGGGGGTCAGGAGACCCAGTACTTC.

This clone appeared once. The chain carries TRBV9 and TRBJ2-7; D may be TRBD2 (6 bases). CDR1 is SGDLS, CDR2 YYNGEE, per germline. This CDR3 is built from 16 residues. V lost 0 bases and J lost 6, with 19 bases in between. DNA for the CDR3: TGTGCCAGCAGCGTAGGGTGGAGCGGAGGGATTGTCGAGCAGTACTTC. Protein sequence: CASSVGWSGGIVEQYF.

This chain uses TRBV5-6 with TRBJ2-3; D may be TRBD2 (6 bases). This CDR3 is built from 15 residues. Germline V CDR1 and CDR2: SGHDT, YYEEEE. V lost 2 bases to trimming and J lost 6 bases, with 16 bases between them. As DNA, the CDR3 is TGTGCCAGCAGCTTCCTGTCCGGGGGTGATGATACGCAGTATTTT. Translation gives CASSFLSGGDDTQYF.

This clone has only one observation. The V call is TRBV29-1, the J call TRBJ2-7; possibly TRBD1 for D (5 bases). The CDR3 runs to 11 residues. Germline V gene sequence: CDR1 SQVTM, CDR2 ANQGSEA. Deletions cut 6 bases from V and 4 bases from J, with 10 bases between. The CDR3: CSVAKGYEQYF. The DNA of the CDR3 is TGCAGCGTAGCCAAGGGGTACGAGCAGTACTTC.

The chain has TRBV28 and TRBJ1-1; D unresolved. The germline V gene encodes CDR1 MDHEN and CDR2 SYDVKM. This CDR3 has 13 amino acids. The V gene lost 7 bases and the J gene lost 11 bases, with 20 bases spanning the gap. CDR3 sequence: CASTYAGKGIAFF. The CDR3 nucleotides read TGTGCCAGCACCTACGCGGGGAAGGGTATTGCTTTCTTT.